This TCR beta chain is drawn from a study of shared clonotypes between healthy human individuals. About the study: A few men and a couple of women, aged 18 to 49, were donors. Overall study results and limits: The sole specimen, blood, was sampled, and tissue repertoires likely differ. Naive CD4 clonotypes were shared across a few donors at around 5.4%.

Germline loops: CDR1 SEHNR, CDR2 FQNEAQ (reference sequence). J lost 9 bases, V lost 5 bases, and 6 bases had no gene match. CDR3 size: 15 residues. Regarding this clone: Antigen: not known.

All participating donors were Caucasian adults from Nashville, Tennessee. Using immunoSEQ multiplex PCR, the repertoire was profiled, and TCRdb retains in-frame clones only, with some absent. The table has around 1.4 million clones, approximately 98.5% seen once. What was sequenced was naive CD4+ T cells sorted from blood. Documented subset: CD45RA+ positively selected. The sequence was obtained from a man aged 30 to 45 in good health. The rearrangement joins TRBV7-9 to TRBJ2-1, with TRBD2 matching 14 bases. In DNA, the CDR3 is TGTGCCAGCAGCATGGGACTAGCGGGAGCCACTGAGCAGTTCTTC. Translated, it gives CASSMGLAGATEQFF.